These T cell receptor beta chains were read from a single sample in a study of CD4 T cells in relation to SARS-CoV-2 and coronaviruses. TCRdb's table, derived via immunoSEQ multiplex PCR, lists solely in-frame clones and lacks some. The sample holds around 32,000 clones, more than 75% seen once. Their antigens remain unidentified. Material: CD4+ T cells from PBMCs, cultured in vitro. These receptors all stem from a human donor in good health. Both conserved end residues are part of each CDR3. The order of the fields is D gene, V gene, CDR3 length, J gene, clone size, CDR3 DNA, CDR3 protein. A D gene is named only where the DNA matches it firmly. The listing skips clone size in some rows; elsewhere it reads once, few, many or a size class.

>-|TRBV27|14|TRBJ1-1|few
TGTGCCAGCAGTCCCCGACGGGAAAACACTGAAGCTTTCTTT
CASSPRRENTEAFF
>TRBD1|TRBV5-1|13|TRBJ2-5|-
TGCGCCAGCAACGGACAGGGGCAAGAGACCCAGTACTTC
CASNGQGQETQYF
>-|TRBV6-2/TRBV6-3|12|TRBJ1-2|-
TGTGCCAGCAGTTACTGGGTCCGAGGCTACACCTTC
CASSYWVRGYTF
>TRBD2|TRBV6-6|16|TRBJ2-5|-
TGTGCCAGCAGTACCGGGACTAGCGGGGGGCGGGCGACCCAGTACTTC
CASSTGTSGGRATQYF
>-|TRBV10-3|18|TRBJ1-6|-
TGTGCCATCAGTGAGGGCGGCTGGGGGCCAGGGGATAATTCACCCCTCCACTTT
CAISEGGWGPGDNSPLHF
>TRBD2|TRBV29-1|16|TRBJ2-3|-
TGCAGCGCCTCAGAGGTGGCGGGAGGGAGGGGCGATACGCAGTATTTT
CSASEVAGGRGDTQYF
>-|TRBV28|13|TRBJ1-2|-
TGTGCCAGCAGCCCCGGGACACCAGGGGGCTACACCTTC
CASSPGTPGGYTF
>-|TRBV11-2|15|TRBJ2-5|few
TGTGCCAGCAGACGTCTGGCGGGGAGGCAAGAGACCCAGTACTTC
CASRRLAGRQETQYF
>-|TRBV7-9|13|TRBJ1-5|few
TGTGCCAGCAGCTCCGGGACCAATCAGCCCCAGCATTTT
CASSSGTNQPQHF
>TRBD1|TRBV18|14|TRBJ1-3|-
TGTGCCAGCTCACCGGGACAGGGAGAAGACACCATATATTTT
CASSPGQGEDTIYF
>-|TRBV7-2|14|TRBJ2-3|-
TGTGCCAGCCTGAAGGGACTTATCACAGATACGCAGTATTTT
CASLKGLITDTQYF
>-|TRBV2|12|TRBJ1-4|-
TGTGCCAGCAACCTGGGACGCGAAAAACTGTTTTTT
CASNLGREKLFF
>TRBD1|TRBV19|14|TRBJ2-3|few
TGTGCCAGTAGACAGGGGATGAGCACAGATACGCAGTATTTT
CASRQGMSTDTQYF
>-|TRBV7-8|14|TRBJ2-5|medium-sized
TGTGCCAGCAGCCCCGGGACGGATAAAGAGACCCAGTACTTC
CASSPGTDKETQYF
>-|TRBV18|15|TRBJ2-5|-
TGTGCCAGCTCACCCTCAGGACAGTCACAAGAGACCCAGTACTTC
CASSPSGQSQETQYF
>-|TRBV10-3|16|TRBJ1-2|-
TGTGCCATCAGTGCTGGAGGCGTAGAAAAGACCTATGGCTACACCTTC
CAISAGGVEKTYGYTF
>-|TRBV11-2|16|TRBJ2-7|-
TGTGCCAGCAGCCCAGGGAATACAGGGTCCTCGGAAGAGCAGTACTTC
CASSPGNTGSSEEQYF
>-|TRBV6-6|13|TRBJ1-2|-
TGTGCCACATCACAGGGTTATGACTATGGCTACACCTTC
CATSQGYDYGYTF
>TRBD2|TRBV4-1|18|TRBJ2-1|-
TGCGCCAGCAGCCAAGGGCCCCAGGCAGGGACTAGTAGGAATGAGCAGTTCTTC
CASSQGPQAGTSRNEQFF
>-|TRBV9|14|TRBJ2-3|-
TGTGCCAGCAGCGTTACAGGGAGCACAGATACGCAGTATTTT
CASSVTGSTDTQYF
>-|TRBV19|15|TRBJ1-4|-
TGTGCCAGTAGTACCCGGACCGGATTTAATGAAAAACTGTTTTTT
CASSTRTGFNEKLFF
>-|TRBV19|15|TRBJ2-7|-
TGTGCCAGTAGTATCCCCAGGGGTCCCTCTTACGAGCAGTACTTC
CASSIPRGPSYEQYF
>TRBD2|TRBV6-1|16|TRBJ2-7|-
TGTGCCAGCCGTGGGGAGCTAGCGGTTGGTTCCTACGAGCAGTACTTC
CASRGELAVGSYEQYF
>-|TRBV7-2|14|TRBJ1-2|-
TGTGCCAGCAGCTTAGAGCGGAGTAACTATGGCTACACCTTC
CASSLERSNYGYTF
>-|TRBV5-4|17|TRBJ2-7|-
TGTGCCAGCAGCTTGGCCCAAATCGGACAGCTACTTTGGGAGCAGTACTTC
CASSLAQIGQLLWEQYF
>TRBD1|TRBV27|18|TRBJ2-3|-
TGTGCCAGCAGTCTAGGGACAGTGAGGACCCGGAGCACAGATACGCAGTATTTT
CASSLGTVRTRSTDTQYF
>TRBD2|TRBV25-1|13|TRBJ2-7|-
TGTGCCAGCAGTCGCGGGGGAACCTACGAGCAGTACTTC
CASSRGGTYEQYF
>TRBD2|TRBV9|17|TRBJ2-5|-
TGTGCCAGCAGCGAGGGGGGACTAGCGGGAGCAAGATCGACCCAGTACTTC
CASSEGGLAGARSTQYF
>-|TRBV4-3|14|TRBJ2-7|-
TGCGCCAGCAGCCAAGAGAAGGGACGGCGCGAGCAGTACTTC
CASSQEKGRREQYF
>-|TRBV3-1/TRBV3-2|14|TRBJ1-1|-
TGTGCCAGCAGCCAAGAACAGGGGAACACTGAAGCTTTCTTT
CASSQEQGNTEAFF
>-|TRBV7-8|15|TRBJ1-6|-
TGTGCCAGCAGCTTAGACGACTATGGGCTTTCACCCCTCCACTTT
CASSLDDYGLSPLHF
>TRBD1|TRBV29-1|13|TRBJ2-7|-
TGCAGCGTCCCGGGACAGGGGGGGTACGAGCAGTACTTC
CSVPGQGGYEQYF
>TRBD1|TRBV6-6|12|TRBJ2-5|-
TGTGCCGGAAGGACAGGGCAAGAGACCCAGTACTTC
CAGRTGQETQYF
>TRBD2|TRBV4-2|15|TRBJ2-7|-
TGTGCCAGCAGCCAGGCCGGGACTAGCGGTTACGAGCAGTACTTC
CASSQAGTSGYEQYF
>-|TRBV9|17|TRBJ2-3|once
TGTGCCAGCAGCGTAGCTACCGGGGGCCAGCCGGCAGATACGCAGTATTTT
CASSVATGGQPADTQYF
>TRBD1|TRBV18|15|TRBJ1-6|-
TGTGCCAGCTCCGAGGACAGGGGGCCTAATTCACCCCTCCACTTT
CASSEDRGPNSPLHF
>TRBD1|TRBV12-3/TRBV12-4|13|TRBJ1-4|-
TGTGCCAGCAGTCGCGGACAGGGAGAAAAACTGTTTTTT
CASSRGQGEKLFF
>TRBD2|TRBV2|14|TRBJ2-5|-
TGTGCCAGCAGTTCGGTTAGCGGGTCCCAGACCCAGTACTTC
CASSSVSGSQTQYF
>TRBD1|TRBV7-2|14|TRBJ1-2|medium-sized
TGTGCCAGCAGCTCAATCAGGGGGCACGGTGGCTACACCTTC
CASSSIRGHGGYTF
>-|TRBV30|13|TRBJ1-1|once
TGTGCCTGGAGTGGGGTCGGGTACACTGAAGCTTTCTTT
CAWSGVGYTEAFF
>-|TRBV3-1/TRBV3-2|11|TRBJ1-2|-
TGTGCCAGCAGGTCACAAACAGGCTACACCTTC
CASRSQTGYTF
>-|TRBV29-1|12|TRBJ1-2|-
TGCAGCGTCGACACTTTAAACTATGGCTACACCTTC
CSVDTLNYGYTF
>-|TRBV2|11|TRBJ1-1|-
TGTGCCAGCAAAGGGAGCGATGTAGCTTTCTTT
CASKGSDVAFF
>-|TRBV4-1|17|TRBJ2-1|-
TGCGCCAGCAGCCAAGTCCCCGGGACACATAGCTACAATGAGCAGTTCTTC
CASSQVPGTHSYNEQFF
>-|TRBV5-1|15|TRBJ1-1|-
TGCGCCAGCAGCCCGTCCGGGACGGCCGCCGTAGAAGCTTTCTTT
CASSPSGTAAVEAFF
>-|TRBV11-2|14|TRBJ1-3|-
TGTGCCAGCAGAACTCCAGGGTCCGGAAACACCATATATTTT
CASRTPGSGNTIYF
>-|TRBV12-3/TRBV12-4|13|TRBJ1-2|once
TGTGCCAGCAGTTTCCAGGGACCTACAGGCTACACCTTC
CASSFQGPTGYTF
>TRBD2|TRBV30|16|TRBJ2-1|few
TGTGCCTGGAGTGCACCGGGACTAGCGTCTTTCAATGAGCAGTTCTTC
CAWSAPGLASFNEQFF
>-|TRBV24-1|18|TRBJ1-2|-
TGTGCCACCAGTGATTGGCGGCAGGGCCAACCGCCCTTCTATGGCTACACCTTC
CATSDWRQGQPPFYGYTF